The present TCR beta chain was sequenced within a study of blood T cell repertoires in COVID-19. Study context: Sources were T cells, B-cell-depleted T cells, or PBMCs; the material itself was cDNA or gDNA.

Using immunoSEQ multiplex PCR, the repertoire was profiled, and TCRdb retains in-frame clones only, with some absent. This table holds 400,000 to 550,000 clones, around nine tenths found once. Trimming pared 5 bases from V and 7 bases from J, leaving 21 bases between. The CDR3 totals 15 residues. Per germline, CDR1 SGHTA and CDR2 FQGNSA. The source of this sequence is a woman aged 25-40 years with acute or convalescent COVID-19. The sequenced sample was peripheral blood. The chain uses TRBV7-2 and TRBJ2-7, with D perhaps matching TRBD1 (6 bases). CDR3 in amino acids: CASSLYRALVLEQYF. The DNA of the CDR3 is TGTGCCAGCAGCCTGTACAGGGCTCTGGTTTTGGAGCAGTACTTC.